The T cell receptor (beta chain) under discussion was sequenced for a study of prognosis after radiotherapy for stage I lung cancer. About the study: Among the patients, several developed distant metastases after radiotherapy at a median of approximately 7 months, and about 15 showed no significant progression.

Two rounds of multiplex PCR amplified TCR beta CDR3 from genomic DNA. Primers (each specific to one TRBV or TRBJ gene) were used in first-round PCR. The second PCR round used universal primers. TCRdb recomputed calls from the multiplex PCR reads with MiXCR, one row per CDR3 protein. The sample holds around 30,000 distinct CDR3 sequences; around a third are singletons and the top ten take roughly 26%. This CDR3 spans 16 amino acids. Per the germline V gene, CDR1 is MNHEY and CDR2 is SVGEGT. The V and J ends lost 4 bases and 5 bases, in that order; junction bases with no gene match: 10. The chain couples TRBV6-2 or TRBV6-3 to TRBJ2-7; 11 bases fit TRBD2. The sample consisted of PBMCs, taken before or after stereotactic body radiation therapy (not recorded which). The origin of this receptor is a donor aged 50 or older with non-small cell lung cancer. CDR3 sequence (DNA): TGTGCCAGCAGTTTTCGATCGGGACTAGCGGTCCACGAGCAGTACTTC. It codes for CASSFRSGLAVHEQYF.